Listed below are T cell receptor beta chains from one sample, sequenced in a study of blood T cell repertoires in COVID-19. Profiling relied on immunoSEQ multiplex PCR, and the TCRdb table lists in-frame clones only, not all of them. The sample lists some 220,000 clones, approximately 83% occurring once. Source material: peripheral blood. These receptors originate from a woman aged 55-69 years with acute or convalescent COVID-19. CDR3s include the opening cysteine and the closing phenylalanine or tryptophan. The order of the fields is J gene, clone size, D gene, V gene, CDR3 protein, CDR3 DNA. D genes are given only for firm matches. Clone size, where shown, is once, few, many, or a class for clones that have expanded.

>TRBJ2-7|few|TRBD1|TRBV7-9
CASSNRDRVLYEQYF
TGTGCCAGCAGCAACCGGGACAGGGTACTCTACGAGCAGTACTTC
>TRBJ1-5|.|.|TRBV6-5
CAVRTGNQPQHF
TGTGCCGTACGAACAGGAAATCAGCCCCAGCATTTT
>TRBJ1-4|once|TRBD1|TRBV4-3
CASSPQDRVNEKLFF
TGCGCCAGCAGCCCCCAGGACAGGGTAAATGAAAAACTGTTTTTT
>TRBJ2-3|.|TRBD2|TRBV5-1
CASRNSGGTDTQYF
TGCGCCAGCAGGAATAGCGGGGGCACAGATACGCAGTATTTT
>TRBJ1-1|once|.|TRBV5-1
CASSLSEGRNTEAFF
TGCGCCAGCAGCTTGTCTGAGGGTCGAAACACTGAAGCTTTCTTT
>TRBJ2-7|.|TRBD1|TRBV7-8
CASSLGTGTYEQYF
TGTGCCAGCAGCTTAGGGACAGGAACCTACGAGCAGTACTTC
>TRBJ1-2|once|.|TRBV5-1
CASRPSVNYGYTF
TGCGCCAGTAGACCGAGCGTAAACTATGGCTACACCTTC
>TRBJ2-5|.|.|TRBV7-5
CVRSSWRTQYF
TGTGTCAGAAGCTCGTGGAGGACCCAGTACTTC
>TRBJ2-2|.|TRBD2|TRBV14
CASSQDQGAGGPSGELFF
TGTGCCAGCAGCCAAGATCAGGGCGCGGGGGGGCCGTCCGGGGAGCTGTTTTTT
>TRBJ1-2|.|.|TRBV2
CASSEDSYGYTF
TGTGCCAGCAGTGAAGACAGCTATGGCTACACCTTC
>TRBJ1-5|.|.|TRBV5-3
CARSLEPSGQRAGNQPQHF
TGTGCCAGAAGCTTGGAGCCCTCGGGACAAAGAGCGGGCAATCAGCCCCAGCATTTT
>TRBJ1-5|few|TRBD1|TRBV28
CASRPVGTGNQPQHF
TGTGCCAGCAGACCTGTGGGGACAGGAAACCAGCCCCAGCATTTT
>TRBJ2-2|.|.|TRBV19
CASSQYTGELFF
TGTGCCAGTAGTCAGTACACCGGGGAGCTGTTTTTT
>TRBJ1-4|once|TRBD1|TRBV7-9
CASSLVQGAATNEKLFF
TGTGCCAGCAGCTTGGTACAGGGGGCTGCAACTAATGAAAAACTGTTTTTT
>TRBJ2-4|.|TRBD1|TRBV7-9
CASSGQGGAKNIQYF
TGTGCCAGCAGCGGACAGGGTGGGGCCAAAAACATTCAGTACTTC
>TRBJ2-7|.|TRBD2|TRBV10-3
CAISERLAGSYEQYF
TGTGCCATCAGTGAACGGCTAGCGGGGTCCTACGAGCAGTACTTC